This T cell receptor beta chain was recovered during a study of TET2 disruption in CD19-targeted CAR T cells. This CDR3 has 15 residues. Looked up from germline, CDR1 is LNHDA and CDR2 is SQIVND (reference sequence). Concerning this clone: What it binds is not known. The observed sequence ends 3 residues before the CDR3 terminus, with the missing tail filled in from the germline J gene.

TCRdb keeps only in-frame clones here, not all; method: immunoSEQ multiplex PCR. Its table lists around 30,000 clones. Treatment here: autologous CTL019 cells: CD19 CAR with 4-1BB and CD3 zeta domains. A CD19 CAR with TCR zeta and 4-1BB domains was used. The sample in question was CD8- CAR+ T cells sorted from cultured blood T cells, obtained for CD19 CAR T cell therapy. Subset denoted: CD8-negative CAR-positive T cells from the infusion product. The rearrangement joins TRBV19 to TRBJ1-2; D is possibly TRBD1 (5 bases). The receptor was derived from a man aged 65-85 years with chronic lymphocytic leukemia. The DNA read from the CDR3 is TGTGCCAGTAGTCACGGGACTAGCGGCGCAGCGGCC. Protein: CASSHGTSGAAA. The whole CDR3 sequence is CASSHGTSGAAAYTF.